This T cell receptor beta chain came from a study of T cell changes during pregnancy in multiple sclerosis. The V gene's germline CDR1 is KGHSY and CDR2 FQNENV. Losses at the gene ends were 0 bases for V and 2 bases for J; bases not matched to a gene: 3. The CDR3 runs 17 residues. Method: immunoSEQ multiplex PCR; TCRdb's copy keeps in-frame clones and lacks some. The sample includes roughly 39,000 clones, approximately 90% of them seen just once. The receptor comes from a female donor with multiple sclerosis, enrolled in a pregnancy study. Sequencing used CD4+ T cells from peripheral blood mononuclear cells, obtained before pregnancy. This chain connects TRBV16 to TRBJ2-6; 8 bases are a match to TRBD1. The CDR3 loop is CASSQSHRGAGANVLTF. CDR3 sequence (DNA): TGTGCCAGCAGCCAATCTCACAGGGGGGCTGGGGCCAACGTCCTGACTTTC.